This T cell receptor (beta chain) was obtained from a study of blood T cell repertoires in COVID-19. Recruitment covered under 25 US areas and drew participants whose ages spanned roughly 18 to 100 years. Clinical history as reported by participants underpinned cohort assignment. In Cohort 3, a recovered donor had either two negative PCRs, clearance, or symptom resolution. Germline CDR1 reads MNHEY; CDR2 reads SMNVEV (reference sequence). The CDR3 length is 17 residues. The trim removed 5 bases at V and 2 bases at J, leaving 10 bases unmatched. Produced via immunoSEQ multiplex PCR; TCRdb's table is partial and in-frame only. Altogether a few hundred thousand clones are present, 75% to 90% being singletons, with the ten largest covering about 2.5%.

The clonotype was recovered from a woman in her fifties or sixties who had recovered from COVID-19. Sample: PBMCs or T cells enriched from blood (not recorded which). The chain links TRBV27 to TRBJ2-2, with 8 nucleotides matching TRBD1. CDR3 nucleotides: TGTGCCAGCAGTCCTCCGACAGGGGATTTTAACACCGGGGAGCTGTTTTTT. This gives the protein CASSPPTGDFNTGELFF.